Shown below are 18 T cell receptor beta chains from a single sample sequenced in a study of vaccination and CD4 T cells after COVID-19. Treatment defined: 10-day PBMC culture with coronavirus spike peptide pools or control peptides (ViraFEST assay). Their target antigens are unknown. Sequenced with the Oncomine TCR Beta short-read assay was DNA taken from cultured CD4+ T cells. TCRdb called the PCR reads again in MiXCR, with one record for every CDR3 protein. The top ten hold less than 50% of the sample, which has 7,500 to 9,500 distinct CDR3 sequences, approximately 50% seen once. The sample taken for sequencing was CD4+ T cells from blood, cultured in vitro. These receptors came from a human donor who had recovered from COVID-19.

The chain links TRBV2 to TRBJ2-7; unclear D gene. Germline lookup yields CDR1 SNHLY and CDR2 FYNNEI. The CDR3 contains 12 residues. V was cut by 6 bases and J by 4 bases, with 10 bases left in between. The CDR3 coding sequence is TGTGCCAGCAGGTTTGGGGTGTACGAGCAGTACTTC. Amino acids: CASRFGVYEQYF.

The chain recombines TRBV20-1 with TRBJ1-3; unclear D gene. The germline CDR1 and CDR2 sequences are DFQATT and SNEGSKA (reference sequence). The length of the CDR3 is 15 residues. Deletions cut 1 base from V and 2 bases from J, with 12 bases between. The CDR3 loop is CSARAFPSPGNTIYF. For the CDR3, the DNA is TGCAGTGCTAGAGCCTTCCCGAGCCCTGGAAACACCATATATTTT.

This chain connects TRBV27 to TRBJ1-6; 7 nucleotides match TRBD1. Germline V lookup: CDR1 MNHEY, CDR2 SMNVEV (reference sequence). V lost 2 bases, J lost 9 bases, and 13 bases stayed unmatched. This CDR3 region has 17 residues. CDR3 nucleotides: TGTGCCAGCAGTTTACTAACTACACAGGGGAGGGGTTCACCCCTCCACTTT. Protein: CASSLLTTQGRGSPLHF.

The CDR3 here is CAISPSGNTEAFF. DNA of the CDR3: TGTGCCATCAGTCCCTCAGGGAACACTGAAGCTTTCTTT. This sequence joins TRBV10-3 and TRBJ1-1, with D hard to call. CDR3 length: 13 residues. The ends were cut back, 5 bases at V and 1 base at J, with 8 bases in the middle. CDR1 and CDR2 (germline): ENHRY, SYGVKD.

This chain uses TRBV4-3 with TRBJ2-2; TRBD2 matches 10 bases. The germline CDR1 and CDR2 sequences are LGHNA and YSLEER. Unmatched junction bases numbered 8, after V lost 1 base and J lost 6 bases. This CDR3 contains 17 residues. The CDR3 nucleotides are TGCGCCAGCAGCCAAGCCGGATCCAGCGGGGGGGCCGGGGAGCTGTTTTTT. It translates to CASSQAGSSGGAGELFF.

The CDR3, as DNA: TGCAGTGCTAGTTCCGGACTAGGGTTGGGCGAGACCCAGTACTTC. It is translated as CSASSGLGLGETQYF. The V call is TRBV20-1, the J call TRBJ2-5; 7 bases are shared with TRBD2. Per germline, CDR1 DFQATT and CDR2 SNEGSKA (reference sequence). Trimming cost V 3 bases and J 5 bases; bases outside gene matches: 12. The CDR3 contains 15 residues.

This CDR3 is CSASRSNRDGELFF. The CDR3 DNA sequence: TGCAGTGCTAGCCGTTCTAATAGGGACGGGGAGCTGTTTTTT. This chain joins TRBV20-1 and TRBJ2-2; D not resolved. The CDR3 loop spans 14 amino acids. Germline V gene lookup returns CDR1 DFQATT and CDR2 SNEGSKA (reference sequence). V was trimmed by 3 bases and J by 7 bases, leaving 15 bases between them.

The gene calls are TRBV7-6 and TRBJ2-5, with 9 bases that match TRBD2. This CDR3 comprises 16 residues. The germline gives CDR1 SGHVS, CDR2 FNYEAQ. V shed 4 bases and J 7 bases; nucleotides not matched to a gene: 13. The chain's CDR3 is CASSSSVAGDGVTQYF. CDR3 in DNA: TGTGCCAGCAGCTCCTCGGTAGCGGGAGATGGTGTGACCCAGTACTTC. The variable domain in full, with the rest retrieved from reference TRBV7-6 and TRBJ2-5, is GAGVSQSPRYKVTKRGQDVALRCDPISGHVSLYWYRQALGQGPEFLTYFNYEAQQDKSGLPNDRFSAERPEGSISTLTIQRTEQRDSAMYRCASSSSVAGDGVTQYFGPGTRLLVL.

The chain carries TRBV19 and TRBJ2-5; D is unresolved. The CDR3 totals 11 residues. Germline lookup yields CDR1 LNHDA and CDR2 SQIVND (reference sequence). Trimming left V 5 bases short and J 4 bases short, with 5 bases between. The CDR3: CASSAGETQYF. CDR3 sequence (DNA): TGTGCCAGTAGTGCCGGAGAGACCCAGTACTTC.

The chain links TRBV6-2 or TRBV6-3 to TRBJ1-6; maybe TRBD1 (5 bases). In germline, CDR1 is MNHEY, CDR2 SVGEGT. The CDR3 is made up of 14 amino acids. V gave up 7 bases and J gave up 6 bases, with 13 bases separating them. The CDR3 bases are TGTGCCAGCAAGAGAGACGGGGGTAATTCACCCCTCCACTTT. Translation gives CASKRDGGNSPLHF.

This chain uses TRBV2 with TRBJ1-4; D is uncertain. This CDR3 has 14 amino acids. The V end was cut by 7 bases, the J end by 5 bases, with 14 bases between. Germline assignment: CDR1 SNHLY and CDR2 FYNNEI. The CDR3 region is CASNREPSNEKLFF. The DNA for the CDR3 is TGTGCCAGCAACCGGGAACCCTCCAATGAAAAACTGTTTTTT.

About this clonotype itself: This may stem from a read error, because a much larger clone lies one nucleotide away. This rearrangement joins TRBV12-3 or TRBV12-4 to TRBJ1-2; D gene uncertain. This CDR3 is 13 amino acids long. The ends were cut back, 3 bases at V and 7 bases at J, with 12 bases in the middle. CDR3 loop: CASSFLRKRGYTF. The CDR3, as DNA: TGTGCCAGCAGTTTTCTACGGAAACGTGGCTACACCTTC.

CDR3 DNA sequence: TGTGCCAGCACCCTACACGGGGGAGGCAATGAGCAGTTCTTC. Protein product: CASTLHGGGNEQFF. V usage is TRBV6-1 and J usage is TRBJ2-1; maybe TRBD2 (6 bases). The CDR3 is made up of 14 amino acids. The V end lost 7 bases, the J end lost 6 bases, and 16 bases lay between the germline ends. CDR1 MNHNS and CDR2 SASEGT come from the germline V gene.

The chain recombines TRBV4-2 with TRBJ2-5, with a weak D call TRBD2 (7 bases). Germline V gene lookup returns CDR1 LGHNA and CDR2 YNFKEQ. The CDR3 sequence is 18 residues long. The ends were cut back, 4 bases at V and 5 bases at J, with 26 bases in the middle. Here the CDR3 DNA reads TGTGCCAGCAGCCCCCGGGCGGGGGCTGGGGTGTATTTGGAGACCCAGTACTTC. Amino acid sequence: CASSPRAGAGVYLETQYF.

The chain employs TRBV4-1 and TRBJ1-6, with D hard to call. There are 13 residues in the CDR3. CDR1 is MGHRA and CDR2 is YSYEKL in the germline V gene. Trimming stripped 0 bases from V and 10 bases from J, with 7 bases between. The DNA for the CDR3 is TGCGCCAGCAGCCAAGACCCCACCTCACCCCTCCACTTT. This gives the protein CASSQDPTSPLHF.

This chain uses TRBV27 with TRBJ1-4; D not resolved. The CDR3 is 14 amino acids. The V gene's germline CDR1 is MNHEY and CDR2 SMNVEV (reference sequence). Trimming shortened V by 2 bases and J by 5 bases, and 9 bases separated the two germline ends. CDR3 loop: CASSLQGRNEKLFF. Written as DNA, the CDR3 is TGTGCCAGCAGTTTACAAGGAAGAAATGAAAAACTGTTTTTT. Filled out from reference TRBV27 and TRBJ1-4, the complete variable domain reads EAQVTQNPRYLITVTGKKLTVTCSQNMNHEYMSWYRQDPGLGLRQIYYSMNVEVTDKGDVPEGYKVSRKEKRNFPLILESPSPNQTSLYFCASSLQGRNEKLFFGSGTQLSVL.

The CDR3 protein is CSASQQGRGYGYTF. In DNA form, the CDR3 reads TGCAGTGCTAGTCAACAGGGTCGTGGCTATGGCTACACCTTC. V usage is TRBV20-1 and J usage is TRBJ1-2; D is possibly TRBD1 (6 bases). Looked up from germline, CDR1 is DFQATT and CDR2 is SNEGSKA (reference sequence). This CDR3 region has 14 residues. Trimming shortened V by 3 bases and J by 4 bases, and 15 bases separated the two germline ends.

This clonotype was observed a few times. The chain joins TRBV24-1 to TRBJ1-1; 8 bases are shared with TRBD1. Trimming removed 4 bases from V and 5 bases from J; junction bases left unmatched: 8. Per the germline V gene, CDR1 is KGHDR and CDR2 is SFDVKD. This CDR3 is built from 15 residues. Here the CDR3 reads CATSEPGQGRTEAFF. CDR3 nucleotide sequence: TGTGCCACCAGTGAACCCGGACAGGGCCGGACTGAAGCTTTCTTT.